A selection of T cell receptor beta chains follows, all from one sample in a study of blood T cell repertoires in COVID-19. TCRdb's copy holds only in-frame clones and misses some; the assay was immunoSEQ multiplex PCR. Seen here are 120,000 or so clones, 70% to 80% observed once, and the top ten hold about 25%. Sequenced input: peripheral blood. The receptor source for this set is a human donor in a cohort sampled during active COVID-19. The CDR3 runs from the conserved cysteine through the conserved F or W. A D gene is named only where the DNA matches it firmly. Clone size is not always given. Where it is, it says once, few, many or a class for expanded clones.

>-|TRBJ1-2|TRBV3-1/TRBV3-2|TRBD1
CASSPTDRGGGYTF
TGTGCCAGCAGCCCTACAGACAGGGGAGGAGGCTACACCTTC
>-|TRBJ2-1|TRBV29-1|TRBD1
CSVEDGGTGNPNEQFF
TGCAGCGTTGAAGATGGCGGGACAGGGAACCCCAATGAGCAGTTCTTC
>-|TRBJ1-1|TRBV6-4|TRBD1
CASRRTGENTEAFF
TGTGCCAGCAGAAGGACAGGGGAGAACACTGAAGCTTTCTTT
>-|TRBJ2-3|TRBV2|TRBD2
CASTPGGGTDTQYF
TGTGCCAGCACCCCGGGGGGGGGCACAGATACGCAGTATTTT
>-|TRBJ2-3|TRBV2|-
CASMEGGTDTQYF
TGTGCCAGCATGGAAGGGGGCACAGATACGCAGTATTTT
>-|TRBJ2-1|TRBV11-2|-
CASSLGTAGNEQFF
TGTGCCAGCAGCTTAGGGACGGCGGGCAATGAGCAGTTCTTC
>-|TRBJ1-1|TRBV3-1/TRBV3-2|-
CASSQGSGGNTEAFF
TGTGCCAGCAGCCAAGGATCCGGAGGGAACACTGAAGCTTTCTTT
>-|TRBJ1-5|TRBV2|-
CASSDGNQPQHF
TGTGCCAGCAGTGACGGGAATCAGCCCCAGCATTTT
>-|TRBJ1-1|TRBV3-1/TRBV3-2|-
CASSQELGGSEAFF
TGTGCCAGCAGCCAAGAACTGGGAGGTAGTGAAGCTTTCTTT
>-|TRBJ1-2|TRBV6-4|-
CASSVAGDSDGYTF
TGTGCCAGCAGTGTCGCAGGGGATTCGGATGGCTACACCTTC
>-|TRBJ2-6|TRBV7-9|-
CASSLPGSGANVLTF
TGTGCCAGCAGCCTCCCAGGGTCTGGGGCCAACGTCCTGACTTTC
>-|TRBJ2-1|TRBV20-1|TRBD2
CSASKRGVSYNEQFF
TGCAGTGCTAGTAAGCGGGGGGTTTCCTACAATGAGCAGTTCTTC
>once|TRBJ2-3|TRBV7-2|TRBD2
CASTASVGRGGADTQYF
TGTGCCAGCACCGCCTCCGTCGGTCGGGGGGGGGCAGATACGCAGTATTTT
>-|TRBJ1-1|TRBV6-6|-
CASSYLSSRGAEAFF
TGTGCCAGCAGTTACTTGTCCTCCCGGGGGGCTGAAGCTTTCTTT
>-|TRBJ1-2|TRBV28|TRBD1
CASSFGTGWRGYTF
TGTGCCAGCAGTTTTGGGACAGGGTGGCGCGGCTACACCTTC
>many|TRBJ1-2|TRBV5-1|-
CASSPREGYGYTF
TGCGCCAGCTCTCCCAGGGAGGGATATGGCTACACCTTC
>-|TRBJ1-5|TRBV6-2/TRBV6-3|-
CASSYWQGSNQPQHF
TGTGCCAGCAGTTACTGGCAGGGGAGCAATCAGCCCCAGCATTTT
>-|TRBJ2-1|TRBV28|TRBD2
CASTTWSGGPGEQFF
TGTGCCAGCACCACATGGAGCGGGGGGCCGGGTGAGCAGTTCTTC
>few|TRBJ2-7|TRBV19|-
CASSTGNSFWQYF
TGTGCCAGTAGTACCGGGAATTCTTTTTGGCAGTACTTC
>once|TRBJ2-1|TRBV5-1|TRBD2
CASSATPSGLASHNEQFF
TGCGCCAGCAGCGCCACACCGTCGGGACTAGCGTCTCACAATGAGCAGTTCTTC
>-|TRBJ1-2|TRBV2|TRBD1
CARQDRRGYTF
TGTGCCAGACAGGACAGGCGGGGCTACACCTTC
>-|TRBJ2-3|TRBV5-1|TRBD2
CASSLLAGPDTQYF
TGCGCCAGCAGCTTGTTAGCGGGGCCAGATACGCAGTATTTT
>-|TRBJ2-7|TRBV3-1/TRBV3-2|TRBD1
CASSQGDRGRGVYEQYF
TGTGCCAGCAGCCAAGGGGACAGGGGGCGTGGAGTATACGAGCAGTACTTC
>-|TRBJ1-1|TRBV9|-
CASSSTEGTEAFF
TGTGCCAGCAGCTCAACCGAGGGCACTGAAGCTTTCTTT
>-|TRBJ2-1|TRBV7-3|-
CASSLTRSSYNEQFF
TGTGCCAGCAGCTTAACGCGGAGCTCCTACAATGAGCAGTTCTTC
>once|TRBJ2-1|TRBV10-3|-
CAISDQREQFF
TGTGCCATCAGTGACCAGCGGGAGCAGTTCTTC
>once|TRBJ2-7|TRBV4-1|TRBD2
CASSRGLAVNSYEQYF
TGCGCCAGCAGCCGGGGACTAGCGGTGAACTCCTACGAGCAGTACTTC
>-|TRBJ1-5|TRBV6-2/TRBV6-3|-
CASSRGRPTQPQHF
TGTGCCAGCAGCCGGGGGCGGCCCACTCAGCCCCAGCATTTT
>once|TRBJ2-2|TRBV29-1|TRBD1
CSVTRTGGGSTGELFF
TGCAGCGTTACTCGGACAGGGGGCGGGAGTACCGGGGAGCTGTTTTTT
>-|TRBJ1-2|TRBV27|-
CASSEALSARYGYTF
TGTGCCAGCAGTGAGGCCCTTTCAGCCCGCTATGGCTACACCTTC
>-|TRBJ2-5|TRBV2|-
CASRGTEQETQYF
TGTGCCAGCAGGGGGACTGAACAAGAGACCCAGTACTTC
>-|TRBJ1-2|TRBV20-1|-
CSARPSAGYTF
TGCAGTGCTAGACCGTCAGCGGGCTACACCTTC
>-|TRBJ1-1|TRBV7-9|TRBD1
CAGIQGNEAFF
TGTGCCGGGATACAGGGGAATGAAGCTTTCTTT
>-|TRBJ2-7|TRBV4-1|-
CASSQPGTVTYEQYF
TGCGCCAGCAGCCAGCCCGGGACTGTCACCTACGAGCAGTACTTC
>-|TRBJ2-7|TRBV20-1|-
CSASVPQEPYEQYF
TGCAGTGCTAGTGTACCACAGGAGCCTTACGAGCAGTACTTC
>-|TRBJ2-2|TRBV5-1|-
CASSYRDKNTGELFF
TGCGCCAGCAGCTACCGGGACAAGAACACCGGGGAGCTGTTTTTT
>-|TRBJ1-4|TRBV20-1|-
CSASGAFGEEEKLFF
TGCAGTGCTAGTGGAGCCTTCGGAGAGGAAGAAAAACTGTTTTTT
>few|TRBJ1-1|TRBV19|-
CASSPSQRNTEAFF
TGTGCCAGTAGTCCCTCTCAGCGGAACACTGAAGCTTTCTTT
>-|TRBJ2-2|TRBV19|-
CASSIQKLVPGELFF
TGTGCCAGTAGTATTCAGAAACTAGTGCCCGGGGAGCTGTTTTTT